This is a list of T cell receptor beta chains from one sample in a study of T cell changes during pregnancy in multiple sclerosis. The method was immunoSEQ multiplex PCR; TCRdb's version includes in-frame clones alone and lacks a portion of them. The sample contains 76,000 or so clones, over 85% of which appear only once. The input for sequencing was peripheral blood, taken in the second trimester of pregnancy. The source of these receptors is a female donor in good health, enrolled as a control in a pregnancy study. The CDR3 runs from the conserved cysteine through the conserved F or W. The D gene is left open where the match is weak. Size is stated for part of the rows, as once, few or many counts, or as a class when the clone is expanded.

CDR3 protein: CASSQGATGQNIQYF
CDR3 DNA: TGTGCCAGCAGCCAGGGGGCGACGGGGCAAAACATTCAGTACTTC
D gene: TRBD1
J gene: TRBJ2-4
V gene: TRBV7-9
clone size: .

CDR3 protein: CASTDGTGTTPLHF
CDR3 DNA: TGTGCCAGCACGGACGGGACAGGGACGACACCCCTCCACTTT
D gene: TRBD1
J gene: TRBJ1-6
V gene: TRBV25-1
clone size: .

CDR3 protein: CASSTAGRKNTGELFF
CDR3 DNA: TGTGCCAGTAGTACAGCGGGACGGAAGAACACCGGGGAGCTGTTTTTT
D gene: TRBD2
J gene: TRBJ2-2
V gene: TRBV19
clone size: .

CDR3 protein: CATSRETSNALEQYF
CDR3 DNA: TGTGCCACCAGCAGAGAGACAAGTAATGCCCTCGAGCAGTACTTC
D gene: .
J gene: TRBJ2-7
V gene: TRBV15
clone size: once

CDR3 protein: CASSLQGDGKLFF
CDR3 DNA: TGCGCCAGCAGCTTACAGGGGGACGGAAAACTGTTTTTT
D gene: TRBD1
J gene: TRBJ1-4
V gene: TRBV5-1
clone size: .

CDR3 protein: CASSLDSQGYNEQFF
CDR3 DNA: TGTGCCAGCAGCTTAGATAGCCAGGGATACAATGAGCAGTTCTTC
D gene: .
J gene: TRBJ2-1
V gene: TRBV11-3
clone size: .

CDR3 protein: CASSLAPGGSYEQYF
CDR3 DNA: TGTGCCAGCAGCTTAGCCCCAGGGGGATCCTACGAGCAGTACTTC
D gene: TRBD1
J gene: TRBJ2-7
V gene: TRBV11-1
clone size: .

CDR3 protein: CASSYQGVNTEAFF
CDR3 DNA: TGTGCCAGCAGTTACCAGGGGGTGAACACTGAAGCTTTCTTT
D gene: TRBD1
J gene: TRBJ1-1
V gene: TRBV6-6
clone size: .

CDR3 protein: CASSLDYPSTDTQYF
CDR3 DNA: TGCGCCAGCAGCTTGGACTACCCTAGCACAGATACGCAGTATTTT
D gene: .
J gene: TRBJ2-3
V gene: TRBV5-1
clone size: few

CDR3 protein: CATSTPEGPTYGYTF
CDR3 DNA: TGTGCCACCAGCACCCCGGAGGGCCCCACCTATGGCTACACCTTC
D gene: .
J gene: TRBJ1-2
V gene: TRBV15
clone size: .

CDR3 protein: CASRERQGYLGEQYF
CDR3 DNA: TGTGCCAGCAGAGAACGACAGGGGTATCTCGGCGAGCAGTACTTC
D gene: TRBD1
J gene: TRBJ2-7
V gene: TRBV5-4
clone size: .

CDR3 protein: CASSPRGLFRLGETQYF
CDR3 DNA: TGTGCCAGCAGCCCACGGGGTCTCTTTAGGTTGGGAGAGACCCAGTACTTC
D gene: .
J gene: TRBJ2-5
V gene: TRBV7-2
clone size: .

CDR3 protein: CASSLRRGAGELFF
CDR3 DNA: TGTGCCAGCAGCTTACGTCGCGGGGCCGGGGAGCTGTTTTTT
D gene: .
J gene: TRBJ2-2
V gene: TRBV11-3
clone size: .

CDR3 protein: CAITGSGGGTGELFF
CDR3 DNA: TGTGCCATCACGGGTAGCGGGGGCGGTACCGGGGAGCTGTTTTTT
D gene: TRBD2
J gene: TRBJ2-2
V gene: TRBV10-3
clone size: .

CDR3 protein: CASMAGQGIYGYTF
CDR3 DNA: TGTGCCAGCATGGCCGGACAGGGAATCTATGGCTACACCTTC
D gene: TRBD1
J gene: TRBJ1-2
V gene: TRBV6-1
clone size: .

CDR3 protein: CASGTVDTEAFF
CDR3 DNA: TGTGCCAGCGGGACAGTAGACACTGAAGCTTTCTTT
D gene: TRBD1
J gene: TRBJ1-1
V gene: TRBV2
clone size: .

CDR3 protein: CASSSLPGSLGGTGELFF
CDR3 DNA: TGTGCCAGCAGCTCACTTCCGGGGAGTCTGGGGGGGACCGGGGAGCTGTTTTTT
D gene: TRBD2
J gene: TRBJ2-2
V gene: TRBV5-4
clone size: .

CDR3 protein: CASSFGGTNTEAFF
CDR3 DNA: TGTGCCAGCAGCTTCGGGGGGACCAACACTGAAGCTTTCTTT
D gene: .
J gene: TRBJ1-1
V gene: TRBV7-9
clone size: .

CDR3 protein: CASRGTGGIGYTF
CDR3 DNA: TGTGCCAGTAGGGGGACAGGGGGCATTGGCTACACCTTC
D gene: TRBD1
J gene: TRBJ1-2
V gene: TRBV19
clone size: .

CDR3 protein: CASSLRSGQYF
CDR3 DNA: TGTGCCAGCAGCTTGAGGTCCGGGCAGTATTTT
D gene: .
J gene: TRBJ2-3
V gene: TRBV11-3
clone size: once

CDR3 protein: CASRIIQGRRETQYF
CDR3 DNA: TGTGCCAGCAGGATAATCCAGGGTAGAAGGGAGACCCAGTACTTC
D gene: .
J gene: TRBJ2-5
V gene: TRBV2
clone size: .

CDR3 protein: CASSQDGGADGYTF
CDR3 DNA: TGTGCCAGCAGCCAAGATGGGGGGGCGGACGGCTACACCTTC
D gene: .
J gene: TRBJ1-2
V gene: TRBV14
clone size: .

CDR3 protein: CASSQGSGRGLPDTQYF
CDR3 DNA: TGCGCCAGCAGCCAAGGATCCGGGCGGGGCCTCCCAGATACGCAGTATTTT
D gene: .
J gene: TRBJ2-3
V gene: TRBV4-1
clone size: .

CDR3 protein: CASSLNRAGEKLFF
CDR3 DNA: TGTGCCAGCAGCCTAAACAGGGCAGGTGAAAAACTGTTTTTT
D gene: .
J gene: TRBJ1-4
V gene: TRBV4-2
clone size: .

CDR3 protein: CASSIQGTGGQETQYF
CDR3 DNA: TGTGCCAGTAGTATCCAGGGAACAGGGGGTCAAGAGACCCAGTACTTC
D gene: TRBD1
J gene: TRBJ2-5
V gene: TRBV19
clone size: .

CDR3 protein: CASSVAGNSYEQYF
CDR3 DNA: TGTGCCAGCAGTGTCGCAGGAAACTCCTACGAGCAGTACTTC
D gene: .
J gene: TRBJ2-7
V gene: TRBV2
clone size: .

CDR3 protein: CSVEILGAETQYF
CDR3 DNA: TGCAGCGTTGAGATATTAGGAGCAGAGACCCAGTACTTC
D gene: .
J gene: TRBJ2-5
V gene: TRBV29-1
clone size: .

CDR3 protein: CASSRLTGELFF
CDR3 DNA: TGTGCCAGCAGTCGACTGACCGGGGAGCTGTTTTTT
D gene: .
J gene: TRBJ2-2
V gene: TRBV6-5
clone size: .

CDR3 protein: CASSQTYEQYF
CDR3 DNA: TGTGCCAGCAGTCAGACCTACGAGCAGTACTTC
D gene: .
J gene: TRBJ2-7
V gene: TRBV6-6
clone size: .

CDR3 protein: CASSQVRGANNEQFF
CDR3 DNA: TGCGCCAGCAGCCAAGTTCGGGGGGCGAACAATGAGCAGTTCTTC
D gene: .
J gene: TRBJ2-1
V gene: TRBV4-3
clone size: .

CDR3 protein: CSVSEAGATNTGELFF
CDR3 DNA: TGCAGCGTTAGTGAAGCGGGGGCCACGAACACCGGGGAGCTGTTTTTT
D gene: TRBD2
J gene: TRBJ2-2
V gene: TRBV29-1
clone size: .

CDR3 protein: CATSRDPQTGDGYTF
CDR3 DNA: TGTGCCACCAGCAGAGACCCCCAGACAGGGGATGGCTACACCTTC
D gene: TRBD1
J gene: TRBJ1-2
V gene: TRBV15
clone size: .

CDR3 protein: CASSGTHSNQPQHF
CDR3 DNA: TGTGCCAGCAGCGGGACACATAGCAATCAGCCCCAGCATTTT
D gene: .
J gene: TRBJ1-5
V gene: TRBV6-1
clone size: .

CDR3 protein: CATCDRDSNQPQHF
CDR3 DNA: TGTGCCACCTGCGACAGGGATAGCAATCAGCCCCAGCATTTT
D gene: TRBD1
J gene: TRBJ1-5
V gene: TRBV15
clone size: once

CDR3 protein: CASSFAGELFF
CDR3 DNA: TGCGCCAGCAGCTTTGCGGGGGAGCTGTTTTTT
D gene: .
J gene: TRBJ2-2
V gene: TRBV5-1
clone size: .

CDR3 protein: CASSPYTRSNTGELFF
CDR3 DNA: TGCGCCAGCAGCCCATATACTAGGAGTAACACCGGGGAGCTGTTTTTT
D gene: .
J gene: TRBJ2-2
V gene: TRBV5-1
clone size: .

CDR3 protein: CASSSPPRGHGYTF
CDR3 DNA: TGTGCCAGCAGCTCCCCCCCCAGGGGGCATGGCTACACCTTC
D gene: TRBD1
J gene: TRBJ1-2
V gene: TRBV5-4
clone size: .

CDR3 protein: CASSPDRLNYGYTF
CDR3 DNA: TGTGCCAGCAGTCCGGACAGGCTTAACTATGGCTACACCTTC
D gene: TRBD1
J gene: TRBJ1-2
V gene: TRBV11-2
clone size: .

CDR3 protein: CASTTAGRVVSYTF
CDR3 DNA: TGTGCCAGCACCACAGCGGGCAGGGTAGTGAGCTACACCTTC
D gene: .
J gene: TRBJ1-2
V gene: TRBV7-9
clone size: .

CDR3 protein: CASSTTGGTNEKLFF
CDR3 DNA: TGTGCCAGTAGTACCACAGGGGGCACTAATGAAAAACTGTTTTTT
D gene: TRBD1
J gene: TRBJ1-4
V gene: TRBV19
clone size: .

CDR3 protein: CAISEQRRTGSYTF
CDR3 DNA: TGTGCCATCAGTGAACAACGCCGGACAGGGTCGTACACCTTC
D gene: TRBD1
J gene: TRBJ1-2
V gene: TRBV10-3
clone size: .

CDR3 protein: CASSKGGETYEQYF
CDR3 DNA: TGTGCCAGCAGCAAAGGCGGTGAGACCTACGAGCAGTACTTC
D gene: .
J gene: TRBJ2-7
V gene: TRBV21-1
clone size: .

CDR3 protein: CASSLVFNGGSNSPLHF
CDR3 DNA: TGTGCCAGCAGTTTAGTCTTCAACGGCGGATCAAATTCACCCCTCCACTTT
D gene: .
J gene: TRBJ1-6
V gene: TRBV27
clone size: .

CDR3 protein: CASSAHKGGEQFF
CDR3 DNA: TGTGCCAGCAGCGCCCACAAAGGGGGAGAGCAGTTCTTC
D gene: .
J gene: TRBJ2-1
V gene: TRBV9
clone size: once

CDR3 protein: CATGRGSGYGYTF
CDR3 DNA: TGTGCCACCGGCCGGGGGTCGGGGTATGGCTACACCTTC
D gene: .
J gene: TRBJ1-2
V gene: TRBV6-5
clone size: .

CDR3 protein: CASTNERGVLSYEQYF
CDR3 DNA: TGTGCCAGCACCAACGAGCGGGGGGTCCTTTCCTACGAGCAGTACTTC
D gene: TRBD2
J gene: TRBJ2-7
V gene: TRBV6-6
clone size: .

CDR3 protein: CAWSVFQNTGELFF
CDR3 DNA: TGTGCCTGGAGTGTTTTTCAGAACACCGGGGAGCTGTTTTTT
D gene: .
J gene: TRBJ2-2
V gene: TRBV30
clone size: .

CDR3 protein: CASSQGAREYGYTF
CDR3 DNA: TGTGCCAGCTCACAGGGGGCTCGGGAGTATGGCTACACCTTC
D gene: TRBD1
J gene: TRBJ1-2
V gene: TRBV18
clone size: .

CDR3 protein: CASSQGRTGGYYEQYF
CDR3 DNA: TGCGCCAGCAGCCAAGGCAGGACAGGGGGTTATTACGAGCAGTACTTC
D gene: TRBD1
J gene: TRBJ2-7
V gene: TRBV4-3
clone size: .

CDR3 protein: CASSLGGRVYGYTF
CDR3 DNA: TGTGCCAGCAGCTTAGGGGGCAGGGTCTATGGCTACACCTTC
D gene: .
J gene: TRBJ1-2
V gene: TRBV11-2
clone size: once

CDR3 protein: CASSTTGPEQYF
CDR3 DNA: TGTGCCAGCAGTACCACAGGGCCCGAGCAGTACTTC
D gene: .
J gene: TRBJ2-7
V gene: TRBV6-6
clone size: .

CDR3 protein: CASSPPGLALPGELFF
CDR3 DNA: TGTGCCAGCAGTCCCCCGGGACTAGCGCTACCCGGGGAGCTGTTTTTT
D gene: TRBD2
J gene: TRBJ2-2
V gene: TRBV25-1
clone size: once

CDR3 protein: CASSLGTASGNTIYF
CDR3 DNA: TGTGCCAGCAGCTTGGGGACAGCCTCTGGAAACACCATATATTTT
D gene: .
J gene: TRBJ1-3
V gene: TRBV5-6
clone size: .